This T cell receptor beta chain appears in the sequencing data of a study of response to subunit inactivated influenza vaccine. Study-level findings and limits: Only a handful of new T cells, the authors suggested, are recruited with each seasonal influenza vaccination.

TCRdb reanalysed the RT-PCR reads using MiXCR and keeps one entry per CDR3 protein. Of 560,000 or so distinct CDR3 sequences in the sample, approximately 7.7% were seen once. V was shortened by 0 bases and J by 4 bases, with 15 bases between the two germline ends. Germline-derived CDR1 and CDR2 are DFQATT and SNEGSKA (reference sequence). CDR3 size: 15 residues. This clonotype was picked up many times. Antigen specificity is unknown. This rearrangement joins TRBV20-1 to TRBJ2-5, with D possibly TRBD2 on 6 matching bases. The receptor comes from a man in his fifties or sixties who received an inactivated influenza vaccine. Sequenced material: PBMCs from blood, taken 23 months after vaccination. The CDR3 coding sequence is TGCAGTGCTAGAGATGGAGGGCTAGTGCTAGAGACCCAGTACTTC. This codes for CSARDGGLVLETQYF.